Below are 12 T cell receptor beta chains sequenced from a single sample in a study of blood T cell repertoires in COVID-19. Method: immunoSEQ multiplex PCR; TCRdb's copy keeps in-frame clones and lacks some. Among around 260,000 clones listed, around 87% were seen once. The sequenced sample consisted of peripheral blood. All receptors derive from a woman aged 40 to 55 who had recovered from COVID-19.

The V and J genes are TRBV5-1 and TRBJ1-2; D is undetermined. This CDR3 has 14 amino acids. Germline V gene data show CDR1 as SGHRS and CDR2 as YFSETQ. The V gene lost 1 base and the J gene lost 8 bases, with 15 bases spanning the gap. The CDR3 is CASSLIAHSEGYTF. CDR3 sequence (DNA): TGCGCCAGCAGCTTGATCGCTCACTCGGAGGGCTACACCTTC. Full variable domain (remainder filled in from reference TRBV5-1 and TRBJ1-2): KAGVTQTPRYLIKTRGQQVTLSCSPISGHRSVSWYQQTPGQGLQFLFEYFSETQRNKGNFPGRFSGRQFSNSRSEMNVSTLELGDSALYLCASSLIAHSEGYTFGSGTRLTVV.

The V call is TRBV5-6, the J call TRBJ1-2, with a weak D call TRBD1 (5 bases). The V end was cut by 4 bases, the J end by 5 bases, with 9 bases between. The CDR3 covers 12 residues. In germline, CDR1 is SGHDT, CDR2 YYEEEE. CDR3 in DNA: TGTGCCAGCAGCCCCCAGGGTTATGGCTACACCTTC. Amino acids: CASSPQGYGYTF.

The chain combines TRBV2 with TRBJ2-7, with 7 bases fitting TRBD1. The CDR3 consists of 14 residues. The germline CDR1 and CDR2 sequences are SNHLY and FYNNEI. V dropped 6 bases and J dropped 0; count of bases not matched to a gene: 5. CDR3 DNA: TGTGCCAGCAGAGAACAGGGGTACTCCTACGAGCAGTACTTC. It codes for CASREQGYSYEQYF.

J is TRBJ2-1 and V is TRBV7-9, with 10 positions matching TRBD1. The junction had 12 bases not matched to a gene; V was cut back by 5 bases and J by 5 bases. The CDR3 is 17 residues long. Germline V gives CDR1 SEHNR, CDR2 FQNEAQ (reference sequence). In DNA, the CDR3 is TGTGCCAGCAGCGGTTGGGGACAGGGGAAAATAGACAATGAGCAGTTCTTC. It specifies CASSGWGQGKIDNEQFF.

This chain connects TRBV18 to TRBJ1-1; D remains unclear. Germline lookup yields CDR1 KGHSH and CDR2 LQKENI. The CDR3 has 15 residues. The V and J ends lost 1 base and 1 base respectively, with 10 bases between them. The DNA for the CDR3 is TGTGCCAGCTCACCACTAGGTAGACAGAACACTGAAGCTTTCTTT. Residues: CASSPLGRQNTEAFF.

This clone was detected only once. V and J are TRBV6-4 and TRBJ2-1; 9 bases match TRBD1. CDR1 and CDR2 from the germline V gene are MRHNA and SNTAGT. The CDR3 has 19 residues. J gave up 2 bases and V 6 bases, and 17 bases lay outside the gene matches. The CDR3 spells CASSLSGQGGRMTYNEQFF. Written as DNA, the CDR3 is TGTGCCAGCAGCCTCTCGGGACAGGGAGGGAGGATGACCTACAATGAGCAGTTCTTC.

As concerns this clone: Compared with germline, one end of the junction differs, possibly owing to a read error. The CDR3 DNA reads TGTGCCAGCAGCCAGGTACTCTCCAACAATGAGCAGTTCTTC. Its translation is CASSQVLSNNEQFF. This rearrangement joins TRBV5-8 to TRBJ2-1; D call uncertain. This CDR3 has 14 amino acids. Looked up from germline, CDR1 is SGHTS and CDR2 is YDEGEE.

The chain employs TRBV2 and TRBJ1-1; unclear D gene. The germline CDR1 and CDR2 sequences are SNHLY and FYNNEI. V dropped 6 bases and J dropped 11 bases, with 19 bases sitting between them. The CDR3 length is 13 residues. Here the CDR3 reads CASSEAVRVDAFF. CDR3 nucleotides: TGTGCCAGCAGCGAGGCGGTTCGGGTAGACGCTTTCTTT.

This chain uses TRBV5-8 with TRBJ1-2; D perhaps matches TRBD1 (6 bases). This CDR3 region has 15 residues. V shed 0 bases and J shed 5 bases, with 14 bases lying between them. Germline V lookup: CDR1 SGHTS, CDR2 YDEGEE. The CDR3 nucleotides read TGTGCCAGCAGCTTGGAGCGGGGGCTGGTATATGGCTACACCTTC. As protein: CASSLERGLVYGYTF.

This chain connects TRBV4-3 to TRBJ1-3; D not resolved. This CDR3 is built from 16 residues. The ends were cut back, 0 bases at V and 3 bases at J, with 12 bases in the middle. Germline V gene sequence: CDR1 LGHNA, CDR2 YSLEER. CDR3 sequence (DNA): TGCGCCAGCAGCCAAGACGGAGGAATACGTGGAAACACCATATATTTT. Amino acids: CASSQDGGIRGNTIYF.

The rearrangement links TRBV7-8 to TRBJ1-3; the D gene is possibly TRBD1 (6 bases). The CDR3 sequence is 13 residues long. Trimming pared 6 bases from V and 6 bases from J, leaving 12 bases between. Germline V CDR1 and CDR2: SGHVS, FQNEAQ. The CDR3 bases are TGTGCCAGCAGGCTACAGGGATCAAACACCATATATTTT. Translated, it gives CASRLQGSNTIYF.

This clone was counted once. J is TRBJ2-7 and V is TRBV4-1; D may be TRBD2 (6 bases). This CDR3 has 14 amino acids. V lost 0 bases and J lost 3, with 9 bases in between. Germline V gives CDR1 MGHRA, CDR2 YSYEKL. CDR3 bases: TGCGCCAGCAGCCAAGACAGGGAGGTCTACGAGCAGTACTTC. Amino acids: CASSQDREVYEQYF.